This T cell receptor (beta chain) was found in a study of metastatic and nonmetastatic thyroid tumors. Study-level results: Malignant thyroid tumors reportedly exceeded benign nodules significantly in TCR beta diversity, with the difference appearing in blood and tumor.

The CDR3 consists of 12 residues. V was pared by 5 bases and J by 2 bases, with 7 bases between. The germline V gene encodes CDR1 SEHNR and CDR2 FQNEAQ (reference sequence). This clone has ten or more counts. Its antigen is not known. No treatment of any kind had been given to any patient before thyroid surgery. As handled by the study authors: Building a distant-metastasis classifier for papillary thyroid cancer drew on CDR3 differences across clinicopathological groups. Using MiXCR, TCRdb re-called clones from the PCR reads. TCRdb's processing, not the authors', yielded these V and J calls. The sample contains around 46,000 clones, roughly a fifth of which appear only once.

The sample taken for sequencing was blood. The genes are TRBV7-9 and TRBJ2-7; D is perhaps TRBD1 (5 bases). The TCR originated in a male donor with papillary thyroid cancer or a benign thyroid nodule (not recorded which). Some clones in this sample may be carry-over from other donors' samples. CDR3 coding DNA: TGTGCCAGCAGCCGACAGACCTACGAGCAGTACTTC. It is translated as CASSRQTYEQYF.